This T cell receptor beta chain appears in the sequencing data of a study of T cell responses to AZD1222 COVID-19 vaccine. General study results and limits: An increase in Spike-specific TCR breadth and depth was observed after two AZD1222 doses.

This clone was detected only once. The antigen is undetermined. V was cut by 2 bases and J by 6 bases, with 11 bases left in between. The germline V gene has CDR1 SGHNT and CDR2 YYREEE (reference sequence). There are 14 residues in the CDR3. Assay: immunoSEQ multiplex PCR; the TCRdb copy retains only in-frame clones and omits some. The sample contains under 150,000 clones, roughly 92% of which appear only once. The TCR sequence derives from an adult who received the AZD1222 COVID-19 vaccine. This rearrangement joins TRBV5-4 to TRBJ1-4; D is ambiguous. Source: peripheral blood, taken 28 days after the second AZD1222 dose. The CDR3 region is CASSLGPWDEKLFF. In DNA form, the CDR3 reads TGTGCCAGCAGCTTAGGGCCCTGGGATGAAAAACTGTTTTTT.